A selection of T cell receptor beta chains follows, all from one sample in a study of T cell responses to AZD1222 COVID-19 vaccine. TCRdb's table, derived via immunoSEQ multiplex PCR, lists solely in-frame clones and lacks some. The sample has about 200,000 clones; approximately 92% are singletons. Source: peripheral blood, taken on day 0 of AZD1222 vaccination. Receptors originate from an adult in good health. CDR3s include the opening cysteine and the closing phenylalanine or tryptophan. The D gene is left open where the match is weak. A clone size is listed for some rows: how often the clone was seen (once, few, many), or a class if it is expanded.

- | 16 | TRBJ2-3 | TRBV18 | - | CASSYRVGRGTDTQYF | TGTGCCAGCTCATATCGAGTGGGCAGGGGCACAGATACGCAGTATTTT
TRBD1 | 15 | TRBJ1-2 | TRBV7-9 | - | CASSRDSKINYGYTF | TGTGCCAGCAGCCGGGACAGCAAAATTAACTATGGCTACACCTTC
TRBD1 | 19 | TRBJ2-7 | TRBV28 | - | CASGLSTTGGSLSSYEQYF | TGTGCCAGCGGCTTGTCGACGACAGGGGGGAGTTTGAGCTCCTACGAGCAGTACTTC
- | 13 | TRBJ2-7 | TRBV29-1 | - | CSVEGTGPYEQYF | TGCAGCGTTGAGGGGACTGGACCCTACGAGCAGTACTTC
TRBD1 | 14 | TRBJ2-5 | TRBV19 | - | CASNPGTGEETQYF | TGTGCCAGTAATCCCGGGACAGGGGAAGAGACCCAGTACTTC
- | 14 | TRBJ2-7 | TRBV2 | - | CASSAPEWPYEQYF | TGTGCCAGCAGTGCCCCGGAGTGGCCCTACGAGCAGTACTTC
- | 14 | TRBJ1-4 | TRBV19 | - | CASSMLEEGEKLFF | TGTGCCAGTAGTATGTTGGAGGAGGGTGAAAAACTGTTTTTT
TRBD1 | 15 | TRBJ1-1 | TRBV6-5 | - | CASRVMTGLNTEAFF | TGTGCCAGCAGAGTTATGACAGGGTTGAACACTGAAGCTTTCTTT
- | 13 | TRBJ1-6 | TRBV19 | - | CASTWARDSPLHF | TGTGCCAGTACATGGGCGCGGGATTCACCCCTCCACTTT
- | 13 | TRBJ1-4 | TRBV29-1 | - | CSVEGGPNEKLFF | TGCAGCGTTGAAGGGGGCCCTAATGAAAAACTGTTTTTT
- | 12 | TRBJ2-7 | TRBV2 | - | CASTPDSYEQYF | TGTGCCAGCACCCCGGACAGCTACGAGCAGTACTTC
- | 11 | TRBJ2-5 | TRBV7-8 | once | CASSPRTAQYF | TGTGCCAGCAGCCCCCGAACGGCCCAGTACTTC
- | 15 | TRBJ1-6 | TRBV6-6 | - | CASSYPGGSGSPLHF | TGTGCCAGCAGTTACCCTGGCGGGTCCGGTTCACCCCTCCACTTT
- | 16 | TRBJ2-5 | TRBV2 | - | CASSEAWRGLGETQYF | TGTGCCAGCAGTGAAGCGTGGCGGGGCTTGGGAGAGACCCAGTACTTC
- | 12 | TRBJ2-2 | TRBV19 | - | CASSAYTGELFF | TGTGCCAGTAGTGCATACACCGGGGAGCTGTTTTTT
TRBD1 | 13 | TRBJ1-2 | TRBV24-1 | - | CATSETGAYGYTF | TGTGCCACCAGTGAGACAGGGGCCTATGGCTACACCTTC
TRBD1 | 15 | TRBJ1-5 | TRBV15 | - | CATSRGQGRDQPQHF | TGTGCCACCAGCAGGGGACAGGGGAGAGACCAGCCCCAGCATTTT
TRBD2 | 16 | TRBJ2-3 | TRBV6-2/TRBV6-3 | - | CASSYIPGLGSGTQYF | TGTGCCAGCAGTTACATTCCGGGACTAGGTTCAGGCACGCAGTATTTT
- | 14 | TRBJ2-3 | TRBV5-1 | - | CASSLGTRGDTQYF | TGCGCCAGCAGCCTCGGGACTCGGGGAGATACGCAGTATTTT
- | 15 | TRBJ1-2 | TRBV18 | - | CASSSLGALDYGYTF | TGTGCCAGCTCATCGTTGGGGGCGCTGGACTATGGCTACACCTTC
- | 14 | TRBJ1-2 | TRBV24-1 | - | CATSDFGSNYGYTF | TGTGCCACCAGTGATTTTGGCTCTAACTATGGCTACACCTTC
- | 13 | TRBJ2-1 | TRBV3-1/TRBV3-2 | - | CASSQEGASGRFF | TGTGCCAGCAGCCAAGAAGGGGCTAGTGGTCGGTTCTTC
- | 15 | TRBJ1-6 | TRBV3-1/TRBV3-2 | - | CASSHAPVGNSPLHF | TGTGCCAGCAGCCATGCCCCCGTAGGGAATTCACCCCTCCACTTT
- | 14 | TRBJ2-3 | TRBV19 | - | CASSSGLSTDTQYF | TGTGCCAGTAGTTCTGGGCTCAGCACAGATACGCAGTATTTT
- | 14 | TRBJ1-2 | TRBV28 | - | CASSPITGNYGYTF | TGTGCCAGCAGTCCCATCACAGGGAACTATGGCTACACCTTC
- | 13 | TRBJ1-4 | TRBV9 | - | CASSVDLEGKLFF | TGTGCCAGCAGCGTGGATCTAGAGGGGAAACTGTTTTTT
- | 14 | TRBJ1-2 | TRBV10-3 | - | CAISTGKENYGYTF | TGTGCCATCAGCACAGGGAAGGAAAACTATGGCTACACCTTC
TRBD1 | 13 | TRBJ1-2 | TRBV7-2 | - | CASSWDRGYGYTF | TGTGCCAGCAGCTGGGACAGGGGCTATGGCTACACCTTC
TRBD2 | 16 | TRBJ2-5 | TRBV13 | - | CASSSRTSGGQETQYF | TGTGCCAGCAGCTCAAGGACTAGCGGGGGACAAGAGACCCAGTACTTC
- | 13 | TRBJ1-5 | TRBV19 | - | CASSISRNQPQHF | TGTGCCAGTAGTATAAGTCGGAATCAGCCCCAGCATTTT
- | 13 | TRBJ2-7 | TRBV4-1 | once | CASSPETKYEQYF | TGCGCCAGCAGCCCCGAAACTAAATACGAGCAGTACTTC